The 9 T cell receptor beta chains presented below share a single source sample, sequenced in a study of blood T cell repertoires in COVID-19 (dated by TCRdb to about 2020). The library was obtained by the immunoSEQ multiplex PCR assay. The clones in this table, taken by TCRdb from immuneACCESS, are in-frame only. Not every clone is retained; where verified, under half of the shortfall comes from an unresolved V gene, and the cause of the rest is unknown. A total of some 200,000 clones appear in this sample, roughly 80% of them only once. The ten top clones hold about 5.3% of the sample. Sequencing used PBMCs or T cells enriched from blood (not recorded which). All receptors derive from a woman aged 50 to 60 who had been exposed to COVID-19.

The J gene is TRBJ1-2, the V gene TRBV19, with 7 bases aligning to TRBD1. The CDR3 consists of 13 residues. CDR1 and CDR2 (germline): LNHDA, SQIVND (reference sequence). Trimming cost V 5 bases and J 4 bases; bases outside gene matches: 4. The CDR3 reads CASSPWDSYGYTF. The CDR3 DNA reads TGTGCCAGTAGTCCCTGGGACAGCTATGGCTACACCTTC.

This rearrangement joins TRBV27 to TRBJ2-3; possibly TRBD2 for D (6 bases). Germline V gene data show CDR1 as MNHEY and CDR2 as SMNVEV (reference sequence). Trimming took off 6 bases at V and 0 bases at J, with 13 bases between the two ends. This CDR3 has 15 amino acids. The CDR3 is CASRRAGYSTDTQYF. In DNA, the CDR3 is TGTGCCAGCAGACGGGCGGGGTACAGCACAGATACGCAGTATTTT.

V gene TRBV7-2 combines with J gene TRBJ2-1; 8 bases align to TRBD2. After removal of 0 bases from V and 0 bases from J, the junction contained 7 bases not matched to a gene. This CDR3 is built from 18 residues. The germline V gene encodes CDR1 SGHTA and CDR2 FQGNSA. CDR3 sequence reads: CASSLAISGGPSYNEQFF. CDR3 sequence (DNA): TGTGCCAGCAGCTTAGCGATCAGCGGGGGCCCCTCCTACAATGAGCAGTTCTTC. The full variable domain, rest sourced from reference TRBV7-2 and TRBJ2-1, is GAGVSQSPSNKVTEKGKDVELRCDPISGHTALYWYRQSLGQGLEFLIYFQGNSAPDKSGLPSDRFSAERTGGSVSTLTIQRTQQEDSAVYLCASSLAISGGPSYNEQFFGPGTRLTVL.

The V and J genes are TRBV5-1 and TRBJ2-7; perhaps TRBD2 as D (5 bases). CDR3 length: 11 residues. Germline CDR1 and CDR2: SGHRS and YFSETQ. Trimming left V 0 bases short and J 12 bases short, with 10 bases between. CDR3 amino acids: CASSLEREWYF. CDR3 nucleotides: TGCGCCAGCAGCTTGGAAAGGGAGTGGTACTTC.

V is TRBV11-2 and J is TRBJ2-3, with a possible D match to TRBD2 (6 bases). The ends were cut back, 4 bases at V and 9 bases at J, with 17 bases in the middle. The CDR3 contains 14 residues. The germline CDR1 and CDR2 sequences are SGHAT and FQNNGV. The CDR3 sequence is CASSSGLRGKTQYF. The DNA of the CDR3 is TGTGCCAGCAGCTCGGGACTTCGAGGAAAGACGCAGTATTTT.

In DNA, the CDR3 is TGTGCCAGTAGTATCGGAGGAACCCGCCAAGCTTTCTTT. Its translation is CASSIGGTRQAFF. The gene calls are TRBV19 and TRBJ1-1; no definite D call. The CDR3 is made up of 13 amino acids. Per germline, CDR1 LNHDA and CDR2 SQIVND (reference sequence). V dropped 3 bases and J dropped 9 bases, with 14 bases sitting between them.

The chain employs TRBV18 and TRBJ2-1, with D perhaps matching TRBD2 (5 bases). The CDR3 totals 13 residues. Trimming cost V 6 bases and J 8 bases, with 14 bases left between them. Germline loops: CDR1 KGHSH, CDR2 LQKENI. The CDR3, as DNA: TGTGCCAGCTCCCCCCCGGGAACTCATGAGCAGTTCTTC. Its translation: CASSPPGTHEQFF.

The rearrangement joins TRBV7-2 to TRBJ1-2, with 7 bases aligning to TRBD1. The CDR3 has 14 amino acids. With V trimmed by 3 bases and J by 6 bases, 7 bases remained unmatched. Germline V gives CDR1 SGHTA, CDR2 FQGNSA. CDR3 DNA sequence: TGTGCCAGCAGCTTTCAACCACAGGGGAATGGCTACACCTTC. It encodes CASSFQPQGNGYTF.

This chain joins TRBV5-5 and TRBJ1-5, with 10 bases that match TRBD1. V lost 4 bases, J lost 3 bases, and 7 bases stayed unmatched. Germline V lookup: CDR1 SGHKS, CDR2 YYEKEE (reference sequence). The CDR3 sequence is 16 residues long. The CDR3 here is CASSLGQGLSNQPQHF. The DNA of the CDR3 is TGTGCCAGCAGCCTGGGACAGGGGTTATCCAATCAGCCCCAGCATTTT.